This passage covers 5 T cell receptor beta chains from one sample sequenced in a study of cytomegalovirus exposure and HLA in healthy donors. 60 Vbeta and 13 Jbeta primers were used in PCR. The method was immunoSEQ multiplex PCR; TCRdb's version includes in-frame clones alone and lacks a portion of them. The sample consists of 200,000 to 250,000 clones, around 80% of them appearing once. Sequenced material: PBMCs. All receptors derive from a boy aged 2 to 10 in good health and CMV-seronegative.

The chain is built from TRBV27 and TRBJ2-7; 12 bases agree with TRBD1. The V and J ends lost 2 bases and 7 bases, in that order; junction bases with no gene match: 6. The CDR3 is made up of 15 amino acids. Germline CDR1 is MNHEY and CDR2 is SMNVEV (reference sequence). The CDR3 coding sequence is TGTGCCAGCAGTTTAGGCGGGACAGGGGGCGGTGAGCAGTACTTC. This codes for CASSLGGTGGGEQYF.

The V call is TRBV30, the J call TRBJ2-1; TRBD2 matches at 8 bases. Trimming removed 0 bases from V and 2 bases from J; junction bases left unmatched: 15. This CDR3 comprises 19 residues. The germline gives CDR1 GTSNPN, CDR2 SVGIG (reference sequence). Here the CDR3 DNA reads TGTGCCTGGAGTGTACTCGTCCTTGGCGGCGGGGGGCCCTACAATGAGCAGTTCTTC. This encodes CAWSVLVLGGGGPYNEQFF.

This clone was observed once. The rearrangement uses TRBV20-1 and TRBJ1-1; tentative D call: TRBD1 (6 bases). Germline CDR1 is DFQATT and CDR2 is SNEGSKA (reference sequence). CDR3 length equals 11 residues. Trimming took 6 bases from V and 10 from J, leaving 15 bases between them. The CDR3 is CSAPRGGTAFF. The CDR3 DNA follows: TGCAGTGCCCCGAGGGGGGGAACAGCTTTCTTT.

The V and J genes are TRBV13 and TRBJ1-1; perhaps TRBD1 as D (6 bases). CDR3 length equals 17 residues. Trimming stripped 5 bases from V and 11 bases from J, with 30 bases between. CDR1 PRHDT and CDR2 FYEKMQ come from the germline V gene (reference sequence). Here the CDR3 reads CASSPGQRSQISKRAFF. The CDR3 nucleotides are TGTGCCAGCAGCCCAGGACAGCGCTCCCAAATAAGTAAAAGGGCTTTCTTT.

This chain uses TRBV5-1 with TRBJ1-2; 10 bases fit TRBD1. CDR3 length: 14 amino acids. V lost 4 bases and J lost 3; bases outside the gene matches: 3. Germline assignment: CDR1 SGHRS and CDR2 YFSETQ. CDR3 region: CASSPDRGDYGYTF. The CDR3, as DNA: TGCGCCAGCAGCCCGGACAGGGGGGACTATGGCTACACCTTC.